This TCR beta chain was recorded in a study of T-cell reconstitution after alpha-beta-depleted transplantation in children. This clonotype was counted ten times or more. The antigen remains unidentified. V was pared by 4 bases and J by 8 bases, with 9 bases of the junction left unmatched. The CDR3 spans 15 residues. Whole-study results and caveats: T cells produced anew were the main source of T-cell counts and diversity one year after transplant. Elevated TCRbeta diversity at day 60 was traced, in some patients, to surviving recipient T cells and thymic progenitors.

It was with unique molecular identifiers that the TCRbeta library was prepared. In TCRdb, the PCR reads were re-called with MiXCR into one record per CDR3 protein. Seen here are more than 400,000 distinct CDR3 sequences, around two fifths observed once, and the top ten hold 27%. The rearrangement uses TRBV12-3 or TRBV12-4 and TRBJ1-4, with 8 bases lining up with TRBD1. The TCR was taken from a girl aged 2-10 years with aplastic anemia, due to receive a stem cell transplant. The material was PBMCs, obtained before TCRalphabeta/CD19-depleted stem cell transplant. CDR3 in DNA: TGTGCCAGCAGTTCAATGGACAGGGACGGAGAAAAACTGTTTTTT. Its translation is CASSSMDRDGEKLFF.